This entry concerns a single T cell receptor (beta chain). The entry originates in a study of cytotoxic CD8 clonotypes in ibrutinib-treated CLL. Whole-study context: Sequencing produced an average of approximately 230,000 productive templates and roughly 89,000 productive rearrangements per sample.

Sequencing used immunoSEQ multiplex PCR; TCRdb keeps in-frame clones, though not all of them. This sample has 150,000 to 200,000 clones; nearly 90% occur once, and the top ten carry 3% to 3.5%. After removal of 1 base from V and 4 bases from J, the junction contained 4 bases not matched to a gene. From germline, CDR1 is LNHDA and CDR2 SQIVND (reference sequence). The CDR3 sequence is 17 residues long. The receptor was derived from a human donor with chronic lymphocytic leukemia. The sequencing here drew on PBMCs, taken at disease progression, from a patient treated with ibrutinib. The chain is built from TRBV19 and TRBJ2-2, with TRBD2 identical over 12 bases. In nucleotides, the CDR3 is TGTGCCAGTAGTATAGGGCGACTAGCGGGAGTCACCGGGGAGCTGTTTTTT. It codes for CASSIGRLAGVTGELFF.